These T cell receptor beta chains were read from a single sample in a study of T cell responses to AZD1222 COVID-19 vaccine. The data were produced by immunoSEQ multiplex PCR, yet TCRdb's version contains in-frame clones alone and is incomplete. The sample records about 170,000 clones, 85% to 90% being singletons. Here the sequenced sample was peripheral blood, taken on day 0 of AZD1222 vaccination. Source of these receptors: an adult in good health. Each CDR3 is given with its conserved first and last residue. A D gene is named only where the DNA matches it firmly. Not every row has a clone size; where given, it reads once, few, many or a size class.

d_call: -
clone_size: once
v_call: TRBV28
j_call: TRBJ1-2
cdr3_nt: TGTGCCAGCAGTCTCGAGCTCTATGGCTACACCTTC
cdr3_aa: CASSLELYGYTF

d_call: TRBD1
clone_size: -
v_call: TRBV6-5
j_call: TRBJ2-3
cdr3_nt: TGTGCCAGCAGACCTGGACAGGGACTCACAGATACGCAGTATTTT
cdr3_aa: CASRPGQGLTDTQYF

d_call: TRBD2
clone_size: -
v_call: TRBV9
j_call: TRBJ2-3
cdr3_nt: TGTGCCAGCAGCACCGGGACTAGCTGGGCAGATACGCAGTATTTT
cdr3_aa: CASSTGTSWADTQYF

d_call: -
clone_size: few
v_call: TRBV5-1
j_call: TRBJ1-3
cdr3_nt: TGCGCCAGCAAGGAGGGGGACGGAAACACCATATATTTT
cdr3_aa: CASKEGDGNTIYF

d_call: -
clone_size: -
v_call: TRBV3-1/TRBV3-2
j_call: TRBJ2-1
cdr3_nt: TGTGCCAGCAGCCAAGTCCCCCTCTCGGGGGACGAGCAGTTCTTC
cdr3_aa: CASSQVPLSGDEQFF

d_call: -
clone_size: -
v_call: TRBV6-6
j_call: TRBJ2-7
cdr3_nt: TGTGCCAGCAAGGAAGAGATCACCTACGAGCAGTACTTC
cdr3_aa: CASKEEITYEQYF

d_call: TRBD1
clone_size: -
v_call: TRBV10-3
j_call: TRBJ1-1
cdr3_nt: TGTGCCATCAGTGTGGGACAGTACGGTGAAGCTTTCTTT
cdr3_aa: CAISVGQYGEAFF

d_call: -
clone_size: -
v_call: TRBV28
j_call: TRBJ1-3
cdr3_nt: TGTGCCACCATCGGCTCTGGAAACACCATATATTTT
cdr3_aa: CATIGSGNTIYF

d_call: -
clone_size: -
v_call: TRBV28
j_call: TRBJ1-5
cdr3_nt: TGTGCCAGCAGTTTGGCGGGGACTCGCAATCAGCCCCAGCATTTT
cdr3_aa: CASSLAGTRNQPQHF

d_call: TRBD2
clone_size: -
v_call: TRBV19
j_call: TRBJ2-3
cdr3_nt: TGTGCCAGTAGTGCGGGACTAGCCCTAGATACGCAGTATTTT
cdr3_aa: CASSAGLALDTQYF

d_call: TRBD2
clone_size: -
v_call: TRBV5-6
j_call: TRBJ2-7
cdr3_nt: TGTGCCAGCAGCATAGGGACTACCAAAACCTCCTACGAGCAGTACTTC
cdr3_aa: CASSIGTTKTSYEQYF

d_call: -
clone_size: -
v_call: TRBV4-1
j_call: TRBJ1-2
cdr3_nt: TGCGCCAGCAGCCAAGGCCAGGGGCTCGACTATGGCTACACCTTC
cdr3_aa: CASSQGQGLDYGYTF

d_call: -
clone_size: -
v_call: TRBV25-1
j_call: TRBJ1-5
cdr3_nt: TGTGCCAGCAGTGAATTCCCTTCGGGGGCCCGCAATCAGCCCCAGCATTTT
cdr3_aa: CASSEFPSGARNQPQHF

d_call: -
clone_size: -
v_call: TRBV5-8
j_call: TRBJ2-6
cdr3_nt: TGTGCCAGCAGCTTGATTTCAGGGGCGGCTGGGGCCAACGTCCTGACTTTC
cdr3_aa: CASSLISGAAGANVLTF

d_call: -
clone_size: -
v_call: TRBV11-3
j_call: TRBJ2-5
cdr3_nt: TGTGCCAGCAGCTTAGACAGTGCTCAAGAGACCCAGTACTTC
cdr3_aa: CASSLDSAQETQYF

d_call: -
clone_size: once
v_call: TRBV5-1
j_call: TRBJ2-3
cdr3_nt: TGCGCCAGCAGCTTCCGGGACAGCGGGATGGGCACAGATACGCAGTATTTT
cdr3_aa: CASSFRDSGMGTDTQYF

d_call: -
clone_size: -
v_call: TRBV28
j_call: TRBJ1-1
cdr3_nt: TGTGCTTCAGTTTACTCCGGGAACACTGAAGCTTTCTTT
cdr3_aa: CASVYSGNTEAFF

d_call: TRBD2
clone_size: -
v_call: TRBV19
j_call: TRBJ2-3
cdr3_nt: TGTGCCAGTAGGGTAAGCGGGGGCACAGATACGCAGTATTTT
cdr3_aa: CASRVSGGTDTQYF

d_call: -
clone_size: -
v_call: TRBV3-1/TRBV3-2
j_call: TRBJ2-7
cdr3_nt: TGTGCCAGCAGCCTTGGACGGACGGAACGTTTTAGCTCCTACGAGCAGTACTTC
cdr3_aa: CASSLGRTERFSSYEQYF

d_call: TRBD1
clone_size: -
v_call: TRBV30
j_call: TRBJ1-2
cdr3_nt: TGTGCCTGGAGTGTACAGGGAGGGGGCGCAGCCGGCTACACCTTC
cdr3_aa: CAWSVQGGGAAGYTF

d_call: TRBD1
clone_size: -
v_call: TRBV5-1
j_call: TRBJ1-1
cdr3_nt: TGCGCCAGCTCCGGACAGGGGAACACTGAAGCTTTCTTT
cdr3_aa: CASSGQGNTEAFF

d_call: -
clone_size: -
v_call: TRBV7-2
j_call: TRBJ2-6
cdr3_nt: TGTGCCAGCAGCTCCAGCGGGGACAGAGCTGGGGCCAACGTCCTGACTTTC
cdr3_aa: CASSSSGDRAGANVLTF

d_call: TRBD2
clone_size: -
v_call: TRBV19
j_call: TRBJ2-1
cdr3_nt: TGTGCCAGTAGTACCACCTCGGGACTAGCGGGTGGGGATGAGCAGTTCTTC
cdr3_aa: CASSTTSGLAGGDEQFF

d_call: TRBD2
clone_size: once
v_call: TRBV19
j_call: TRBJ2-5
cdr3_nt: TGTGCCAGTAGTACCTTAGCGGGAGGGCCCCCCCAAGAGACCCAGTACTTC
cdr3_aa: CASSTLAGGPPQETQYF

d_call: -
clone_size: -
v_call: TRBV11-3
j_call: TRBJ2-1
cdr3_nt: TGTGCCAGCAGCTTGGACATGAGCTCCTACAATGAGCAGTTCTTC
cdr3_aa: CASSLDMSSYNEQFF

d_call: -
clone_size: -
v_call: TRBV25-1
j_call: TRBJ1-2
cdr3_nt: TGTGCCAGCAGTGAAGGTGTGGGGAGAGCCGGCTACACCTTC
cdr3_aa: CASSEGVGRAGYTF

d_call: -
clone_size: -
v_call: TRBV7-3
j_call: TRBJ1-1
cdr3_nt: TGTGCCAGCAGCTTAACGGGGGATTGGTCTGAAGCTTTCTTT
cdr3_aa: CASSLTGDWSEAFF

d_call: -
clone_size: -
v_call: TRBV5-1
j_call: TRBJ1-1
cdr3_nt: TGCGCCAGCAGCTTGATAGGGACGAACACTGAAGCTTTCTTT
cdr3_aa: CASSLIGTNTEAFF

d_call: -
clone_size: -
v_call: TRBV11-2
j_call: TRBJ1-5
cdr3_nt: TGTGCCAGCAGCTTAGATGGGGGAGCTAATCAGCCCCAGCATTTT
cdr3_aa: CASSLDGGANQPQHF

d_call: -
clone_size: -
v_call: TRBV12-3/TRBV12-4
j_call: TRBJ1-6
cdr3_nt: TGTGCCAGCAGTTTAGATTCACCCCTCCACTTT
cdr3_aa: CASSLDSPLHF

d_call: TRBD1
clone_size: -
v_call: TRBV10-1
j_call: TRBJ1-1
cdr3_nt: TGCGCCAGCAGTGAGTCCGGACAGGGGAACACTGAAGCTTTCTTT
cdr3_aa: CASSESGQGNTEAFF